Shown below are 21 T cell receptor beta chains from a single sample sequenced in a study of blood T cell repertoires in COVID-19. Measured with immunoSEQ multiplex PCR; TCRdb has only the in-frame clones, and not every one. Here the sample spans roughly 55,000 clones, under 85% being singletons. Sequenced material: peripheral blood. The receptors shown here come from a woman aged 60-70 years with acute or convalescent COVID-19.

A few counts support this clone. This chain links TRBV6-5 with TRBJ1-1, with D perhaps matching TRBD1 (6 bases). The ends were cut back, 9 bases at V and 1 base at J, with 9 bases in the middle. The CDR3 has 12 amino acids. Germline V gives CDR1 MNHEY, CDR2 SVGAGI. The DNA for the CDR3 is TGTGCCAGTCCGACAGGGAACACTGAAGCTTTCTTT. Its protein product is CASPTGNTEAFF.

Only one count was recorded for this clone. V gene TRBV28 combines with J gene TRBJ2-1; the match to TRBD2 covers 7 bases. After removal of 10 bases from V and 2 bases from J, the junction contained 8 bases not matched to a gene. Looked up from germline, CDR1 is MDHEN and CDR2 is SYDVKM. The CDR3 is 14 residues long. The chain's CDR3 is CATVRGGTYNEQFF. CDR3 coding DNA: TGTGCCACGGTTCGGGGAGGGACCTACAATGAGCAGTTCTTC.

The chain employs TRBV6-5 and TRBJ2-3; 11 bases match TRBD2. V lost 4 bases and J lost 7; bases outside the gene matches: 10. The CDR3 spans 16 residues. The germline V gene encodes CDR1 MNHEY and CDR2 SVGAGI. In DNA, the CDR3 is TGTGCCAGCAGTTCATTAGCGGGGGGGAGTGGTTATACGCAGTATTTT. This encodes CASSSLAGGSGYTQYF.

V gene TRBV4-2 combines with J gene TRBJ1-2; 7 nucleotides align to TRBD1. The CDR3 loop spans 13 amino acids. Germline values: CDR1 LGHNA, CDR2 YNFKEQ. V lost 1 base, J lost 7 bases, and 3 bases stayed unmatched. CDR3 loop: CASSQAQGGGYTF. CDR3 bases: TGTGCCAGCAGCCAAGCGCAGGGGGGTGGCTACACCTTC.

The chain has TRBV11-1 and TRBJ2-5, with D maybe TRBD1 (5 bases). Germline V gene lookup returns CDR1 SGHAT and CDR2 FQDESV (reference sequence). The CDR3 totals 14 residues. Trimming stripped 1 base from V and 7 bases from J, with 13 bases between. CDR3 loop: CASSLGWSQGTQYF. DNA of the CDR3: TGTGCCAGCAGCTTAGGTTGGTCGCAGGGGACCCAGTACTTC.

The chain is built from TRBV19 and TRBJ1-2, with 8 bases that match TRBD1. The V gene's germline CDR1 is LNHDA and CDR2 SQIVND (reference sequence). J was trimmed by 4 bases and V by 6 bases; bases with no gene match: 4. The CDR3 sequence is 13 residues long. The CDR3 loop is CASSRTGSYGYTF. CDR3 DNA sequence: TGTGCCAGTAGCCGGACAGGGTCCTATGGCTACACCTTC.

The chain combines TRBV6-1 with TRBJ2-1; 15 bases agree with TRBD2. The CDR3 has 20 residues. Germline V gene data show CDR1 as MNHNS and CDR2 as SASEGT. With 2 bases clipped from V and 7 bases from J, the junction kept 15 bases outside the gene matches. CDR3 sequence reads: CASSEPGLAGGKKYKNEQFF. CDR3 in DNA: TGTGCCAGCAGTGAACCTGGACTAGCGGGAGGGAAAAAGTACAAAAATGAGCAGTTCTTC.

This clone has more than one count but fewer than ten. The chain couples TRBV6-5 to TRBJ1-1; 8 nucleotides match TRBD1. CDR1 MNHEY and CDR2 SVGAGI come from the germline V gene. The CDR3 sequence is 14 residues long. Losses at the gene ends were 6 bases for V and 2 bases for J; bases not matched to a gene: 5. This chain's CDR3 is CASRIDRGNTEAFF. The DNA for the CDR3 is TGTGCCAGCAGGATAGACAGGGGAAACACTGAAGCTTTCTTT.

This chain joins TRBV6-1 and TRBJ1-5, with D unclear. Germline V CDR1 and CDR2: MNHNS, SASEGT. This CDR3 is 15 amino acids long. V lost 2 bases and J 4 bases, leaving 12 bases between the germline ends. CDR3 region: CASSESRVGNQPQHF. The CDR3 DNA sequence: TGTGCCAGCAGTGAATCGAGGGTGGGGAATCAGCCCCAGCATTTT.

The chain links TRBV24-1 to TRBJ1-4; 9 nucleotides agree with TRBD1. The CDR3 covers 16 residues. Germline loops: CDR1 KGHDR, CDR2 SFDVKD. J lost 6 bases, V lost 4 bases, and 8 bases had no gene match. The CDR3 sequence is CATSDPRTGADEKLFF. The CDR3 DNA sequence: TGTGCCACCAGTGACCCCCGGACAGGGGCGGATGAAAAACTGTTTTTT.

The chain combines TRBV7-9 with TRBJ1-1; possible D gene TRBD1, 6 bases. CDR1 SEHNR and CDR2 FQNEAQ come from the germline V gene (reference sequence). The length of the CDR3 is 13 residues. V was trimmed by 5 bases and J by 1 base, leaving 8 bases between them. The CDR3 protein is CASSVDRNTEAFF. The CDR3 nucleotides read TGTGCCAGCAGCGTGGACAGGAACACTGAAGCTTTCTTT. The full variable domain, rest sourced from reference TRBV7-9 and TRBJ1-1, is DTGVSQNPRHKITKRGQNVTFRCDPISEHNRLYWYRQTLGQGPEFLTYFQNEAQLEKSRLLSDRFSAERPKGSFSTLEIQRTEQGDSAMYLCASSVDRNTEAFFGQGTRLTVV.

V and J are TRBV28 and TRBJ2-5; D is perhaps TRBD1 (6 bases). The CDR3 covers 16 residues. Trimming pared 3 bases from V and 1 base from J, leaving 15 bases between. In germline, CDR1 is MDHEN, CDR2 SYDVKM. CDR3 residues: CASSFNPGHFQETQYF. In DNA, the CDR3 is TGTGCCAGCAGTTTTAATCCGGGACACTTCCAAGAGACCCAGTACTTC.

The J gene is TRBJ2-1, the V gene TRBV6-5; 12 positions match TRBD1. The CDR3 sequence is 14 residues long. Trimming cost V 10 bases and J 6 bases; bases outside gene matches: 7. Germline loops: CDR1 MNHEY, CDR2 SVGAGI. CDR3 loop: CATKPGQGANEQFF. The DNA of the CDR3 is TGTGCCACCAAACCGGGACAGGGGGCCAATGAGCAGTTCTTC.

This chain's CDR3 is CASSLGVSNTEAFF. CDR3 coding DNA: TGTGCCAGCAGCTTAGGAGTCTCGAACACTGAAGCTTTCTTT. V gene TRBV5-4 combines with J gene TRBJ1-1; D gene uncertain. Germline CDR1 reads SGHNT; CDR2 reads YYREEE (reference sequence). The CDR3 contains 14 residues. The V and J ends lost 2 bases and 1 base respectively, with 9 bases between them.

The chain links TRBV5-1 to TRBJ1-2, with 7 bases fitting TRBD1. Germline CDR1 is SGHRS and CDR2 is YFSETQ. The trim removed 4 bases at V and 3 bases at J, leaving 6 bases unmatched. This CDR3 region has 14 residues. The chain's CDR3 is CASSPTGTDYGYTF. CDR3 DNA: TGCGCCAGCAGCCCGACCGGGACAGACTATGGCTACACCTTC.

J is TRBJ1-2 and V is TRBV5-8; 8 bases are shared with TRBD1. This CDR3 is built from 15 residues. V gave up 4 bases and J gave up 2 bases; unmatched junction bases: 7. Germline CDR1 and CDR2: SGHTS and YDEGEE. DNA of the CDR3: TGTGCCAGCAGCGGTCACAGGGGGAAGAACTATGGCTACACCTTC. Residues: CASSGHRGKNYGYTF.

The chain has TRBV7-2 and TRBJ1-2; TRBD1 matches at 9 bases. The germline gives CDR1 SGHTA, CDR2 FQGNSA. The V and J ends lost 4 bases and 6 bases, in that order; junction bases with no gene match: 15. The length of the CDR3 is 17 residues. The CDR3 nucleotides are TGTGCCAGCAGCTGGGGGCCTCAGACAGGGGGTATGGATGGCTACACCTTC. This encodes CASSWGPQTGGMDGYTF.

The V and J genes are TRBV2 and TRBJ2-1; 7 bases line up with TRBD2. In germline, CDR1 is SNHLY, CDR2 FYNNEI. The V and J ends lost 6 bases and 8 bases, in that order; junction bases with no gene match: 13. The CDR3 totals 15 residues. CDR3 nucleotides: TGTGCCAGCAGAAGACTAGCAGTGCGAGGGGATGAGCAGTTCTTC. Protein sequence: CASRRLAVRGDEQFF. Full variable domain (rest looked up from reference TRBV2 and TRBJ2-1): EPEVTQTPSHQVTQMGQEVILRCVPISNHLYFYWYRQILGQKVEFLVSFYNNEISEKSEIFDDQFSVERPDGSNFTLKIRSTKLEDSAMYFCASRRLAVRGDEQFFGPGTRLTVL.

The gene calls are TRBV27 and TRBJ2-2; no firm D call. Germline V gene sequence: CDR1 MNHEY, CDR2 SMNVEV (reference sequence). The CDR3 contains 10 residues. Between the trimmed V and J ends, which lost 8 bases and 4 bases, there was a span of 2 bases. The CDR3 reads CASLTGELFF. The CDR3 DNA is TGTGCCAGCCTCACCGGGGAGCTGTTTTTT.

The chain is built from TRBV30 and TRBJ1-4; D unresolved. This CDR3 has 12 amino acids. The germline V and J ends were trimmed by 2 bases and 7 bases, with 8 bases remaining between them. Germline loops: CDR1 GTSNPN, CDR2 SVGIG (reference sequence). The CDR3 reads CAWSFQAEKLFF. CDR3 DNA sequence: TGTGCCTGGAGTTTCCAGGCTGAAAAACTGTTTTTT.

The DNA for the CDR3 is TGTGCCAGCAGTGGACAGGGTCTTCGGAACACTGAAGCTTTCTTT. It translates to CASSGQGLRNTEAFF. The genes are TRBV2 and TRBJ1-1; TRBD1 matches at 7 bases. The germline CDR1 and CDR2 sequences are SNHLY and FYNNEI. J lost 1 base, V lost 4 bases, and 6 bases had no gene match. There are 15 residues in the CDR3.